These 32 T cell receptor beta chains were all obtained from the same sample, sequenced in a study of T cells in Graves' hyperthyroidism and ophthalmopathy. RNA transcripts yielded amplified TCR beta CDR3 regions. HTBI primers were used for first-round RT-PCR of the TCR CDR3. MiXCR was run by TCRdb on the multiplex PCR reads, yielding one entry per CDR3 protein. The sample has roughly 400,000 distinct CDR3 sequences, around a quarter seen once. Source material: blood. The source is a man in his fifties with Graves' hyperthyroidism.

The chain is built from TRBV7-8 and TRBJ1-2; TRBD1 agrees at 8 bases. The CDR3 is 13 residues long. Germline-derived CDR1 and CDR2 are SGHVS and FQNEAQ. The trim removed 5 bases at V and 7 bases at J, leaving 6 bases unmatched. CDR3 sequence: CASSAQGASGYTF. CDR3 nucleotide sequence: TGTGCCAGCAGCGCCCAGGGGGCTAGTGGCTACACCTTC.

The CDR3 loop is CASSQGLVNEQFF. The CDR3 DNA reads TGTGCCAGCAGTCAAGGACTAGTCAATGAGCAGTTCTTC. The gene calls are TRBV12-3 or TRBV12-4 and TRBJ2-1; 7 nucleotides match TRBD2. Trimming cost V 5 bases and J 6 bases; bases outside gene matches: 4. The CDR3 has 13 residues.

The V call is TRBV7-9, the J call TRBJ2-5; D gene ambiguous. The CDR3 covers 16 residues. The V gene lost 1 base and the J gene lost 2 bases, with 14 bases spanning the gap. The germline CDR1 and CDR2 sequences are SEHNR and FQNEAQ (reference sequence). CDR3 DNA: TGTGCCAGCAGCTTAGGAGGAGACCTTCAGCAAGAGACCCAGTACTTC. This encodes CASSLGGDLQQETQYF.

This clonotype was detected only a few times. This chain joins TRBV19 and TRBJ2-5, with D possibly matching TRBD2 (6 bases). CDR3 length: 14 amino acids. V lost 5 bases, J lost 2 bases, and 12 bases lay in between. Germline CDR1 LNHDA, CDR2 SQIVND (reference sequence). CDR3 loop: CASSPAGVQETQYF. As DNA, the CDR3 is TGTGCCAGTAGTCCAGCGGGCGTACAAGAGACCCAGTACTTC. The full variable domain, in which reference TRBV19 and TRBJ2-5 provide the parts outside the CDR3, is DGGITQSPKYLFRKEGQNVTLSCEQNLNHDAMYWYRQDPGQGLRLIYYSQIVNDFQKGDIAEGYSVSREKKESFPLTVTSAQKNPTAFYLCASSPAGVQETQYFGPGTRLLVL.

This sequence joins TRBV12-3 or TRBV12-4 and TRBJ1-2; D is unresolved. V gave up 7 bases and J gave up 4 bases, with 7 bases separating them. The CDR3 covers 11 residues. CDR3 in amino acids: CASNNRYGYTF. The CDR3 DNA reads TGTGCCAGCAACAACCGCTATGGCTACACCTTC.

Only a few counts were recorded for this clonotype. The chain carries TRBV10-3 and TRBJ2-2; 11 nucleotides agree with TRBD1. The CDR3 loop spans 13 amino acids. Germline-derived CDR1 and CDR2 are ENHRY and SYGVKD. Trimming at V came to 11 bases and at J to 6 bases, leaving 5 bases not matched to a gene. CDR3 coding DNA: TGTGCCGCCCGGGACAGGGGGGCCGGGGAGCTGTTTTTT. Protein: CAARDRGAGELFF.

This clonotype was seen ten or more times. The rearrangement joins TRBV28 to TRBJ1-1; D remains ambiguous. V lost 2 bases and J lost 1, with 11 bases in between. Germline V lookup: CDR1 MDHEN, CDR2 SYDVKM. The CDR3 is 15 amino acids. CDR3: CASSLRRDSNTEAFF. The CDR3 region has the DNA TGTGCCAGCAGTTTAAGAAGGGATTCGAACACTGAAGCTTTCTTT.

The gene calls are TRBV29-1 and TRBJ2-2; D is perhaps TRBD2 (6 bases). The V end was cut by 4 bases, the J end by 3 bases, with 12 bases between. Germline V CDR1 and CDR2: SQVTM, ANQGSEA. This CDR3 has 14 amino acids. The CDR3 DNA follows: TGCAGCGTTGGGGGGACTCCGCACACCGGGGAGCTGTTTTTT. This gives the protein CSVGGTPHTGELFF.

This chain joins TRBV3-1 and TRBJ1-5, with a weak D call TRBD1 (5 bases). Deletions cut 4 bases from V and 9 bases from J, with 13 bases between. The germline CDR1 and CDR2 sequences are LGHDT and YNNKEL (reference sequence). The CDR3 consists of 13 residues. The CDR3 sequence: CASSLGTAWPQHF. CDR3 DNA: TGTGCCAGCAGCCTCGGGACCGCATGGCCCCAGCATTTT.

This chain joins TRBV3-1 and TRBJ1-1, with D unclear. CDR1 LGHDT and CDR2 YNNKEL come from the germline V gene (reference sequence). This CDR3 has 13 amino acids. With 0 bases removed from V and 5 bases from J, the gap between germline ends came to 7 bases. This chain's CDR3 is CASSQDKSTEAFF. DNA of the CDR3: TGTGCCAGCAGCCAAGATAAAAGTACTGAAGCTTTCTTT. The full variable domain, completed using reference TRBV3-1 and TRBJ1-1, is DTAVSQTPKYLVTQMGNDKSIKCEQNLGHDTMYWYKQDSKKFLKIMFSYNNKELIINETVPNRFSPKSPDKAHLNLHINSLELGDSAVYFCASSQDKSTEAFFGQGTRLTVV.

This clonotype has more than one count but fewer than ten. This sequence joins TRBV28 and TRBJ2-1; TRBD1 matches 9 bases. This CDR3 is built from 14 residues. CDR1 is MDHEN, CDR2 SYDVKM, per germline. J lost 4 bases, V lost 7 bases, and 5 bases had no gene match. The CDR3 spells CASKWTGAYNEQFF. The CDR3 coding sequence is TGTGCCAGCAAATGGACAGGGGCTTACAATGAGCAGTTCTTC.

To note about this clonotype: At one of its ends the junction is not consistent with the germline gene, which may arise from a read error. The V and J genes are TRBV7-3 and TRBJ2-1, with unresolved D. This CDR3 has 15 residues. The germline V gene has CDR1 SGHTA and CDR2 FQGTGA. CDR3: CASSQEKRIYNEQFF. CDR3 nucleotides: TGCGCCAGCAGCCAAGAAAAGCGCATCTACAATGAGCAGTTCTTC. Combining the CDR3 with reference TRBV7-3 and TRBJ2-1 gives the whole variable domain GAGVSQTPSNKVTEKGKYVELRCDPISGHTALYWYRQSLGQGPEFLIYFQGTGAADDSGLPNDRFFAVRPEGSVSTLKIQRTERGDSAVYLCASSQEKRIYNEQFFGPGTRLTVL.

V and J are TRBV11-2 and TRBJ1-5, with D possibly being TRBD1 (6 bases). The CDR3 contains 16 residues. V lost 0 bases to trimming and J lost 0 bases, with 9 bases between them. From germline, CDR1 is SGHAT and CDR2 FQNNGV. The CDR3 spells CASSLEDSNSNQPQHF. CDR3 nucleotides: TGTGCCAGCAGCTTAGAGGACAGCAATAGCAATCAGCCCCAGCATTTT.

The chain has TRBV28 and TRBJ2-1; TRBD2 aligns across 8 bases. The CDR3 runs to 15 residues. Germline CDR1 reads MDHEN; CDR2 reads SYDVKM. Germline trimming cut 5 bases from V and 5 bases from J; bases unmatched to any gene: 8. CDR3 protein: CASSTRGGPHNEQFF. CDR3 coding DNA: TGTGCCAGCAGTACCCGGGGGGGCCCTCACAATGAGCAGTTCTTC.

This chain links TRBV2 with TRBJ2-1, with 8 bases lining up with TRBD1. CDR1 is SNHLY, CDR2 FYNNEI, per germline. The ends lost 5 bases at V and 10 bases at J; junction bases unmatched: 7. This CDR3 has 13 amino acids. CDR3 in amino acids: CASSSDRVKEQFF. DNA of the CDR3: TGTGCCAGCAGTTCGGACAGGGTCAAGGAGCAGTTCTTC.

This clonotype was seen a few times. This chain joins TRBV13 and TRBJ2-1; D is ambiguous. The CDR3 is 17 amino acids. CDR1 and CDR2 (germline): PRHDT, FYEKMQ (reference sequence). V lost 5 bases to trimming and J lost 7 bases, with 24 bases between them. The CDR3 sequence is CASSETYNQGRTNEQFF. CDR3 coding DNA: TGTGCCAGCAGCGAAACCTACAACCAAGGGCGGACGAATGAGCAGTTCTTC.

The table lists this clonotype with many counts. The chain recombines TRBV2 with TRBJ2-7, with 8 bases identical to TRBD1. V trimming: 7 bases; J trimming: 4 bases; junction bases outside the gene matches: 3. The length of the CDR3 is 12 residues. CDR1 is SNHLY, CDR2 FYNNEI, per germline. In DNA form, the CDR3 reads TGTGCCAGCACGGGACAGGTTTACGAGCAGTACTTC. Its translation: CASTGQVYEQYF.

This clonotype was detected ten times or more. The V call is TRBV11-2, the J call TRBJ2-3; D is possibly TRBD2 (5 bases). The germline V gene has CDR1 SGHAT and CDR2 FQNNGV. Trimming shortened V by 1 base and J by 5 bases, and 10 bases separated the two germline ends. The CDR3 consists of 14 residues. CDR3 in DNA: TGTGCCAGCAGCTTAGTAGTGGGGAGAGATACGCAGTATTTT. Translating it yields CASSLVVGRDTQYF.

This chain connects TRBV27 to TRBJ2-3; 12 bases align to TRBD2. The CDR3 consists of 15 residues. Germline values: CDR1 MNHEY, CDR2 SMNVEV (reference sequence). The ends lost 4 bases at V and 8 bases at J; junction bases unmatched: 7. The CDR3 here is CASSSRLAGEGTQYF. The CDR3 bases are TGTGCCAGCAGTTCCAGACTAGCGGGAGAAGGTACGCAGTATTTT.

This clonotype came up many times. This chain links TRBV29-1 with TRBJ1-1; D remains ambiguous. The CDR3 runs to 13 residues. V was pared by 5 bases and J by 1 base, with 11 bases between. Germline V CDR1 and CDR2: SQVTM, ANQGSEA. The CDR3 spells CSVSIWTNTEAFF. DNA of the CDR3: TGCAGCGTTTCTATTTGGACGAACACTGAAGCTTTCTTT.

This sequence joins TRBV9 and TRBJ2-6; D remains unclear. CDR3 length: 13 residues. V dropped 1 base and J dropped 2 bases, with 1 base sitting between them. CDR1 is SGDLS, CDR2 YYNGEE, per germline. CDR3 amino acids: CASSVTGANVLTF. The DNA for the CDR3 is TGTGCCAGCAGCGTAACTGGGGCCAACGTCCTGACTTTC.

This sequence joins TRBV6-1 and TRBJ1-1; 7 bases fit TRBD1. Germline V CDR1 and CDR2: MNHNS, SASEGT. Trimming took 6 bases from V and 4 from J; bases not matched to a gene: 8. The CDR3 consists of 14 residues. CDR3 region: CASRTGRVGTEAFF. DNA for the CDR3: TGTGCCAGCAGGACAGGGAGAGTGGGCACTGAAGCTTTCTTT.

The gene calls are TRBV11-3 and TRBJ2-3; D remains unclear. The germline V gene encodes CDR1 SGHNT and CDR2 YENEEA. CDR3 size: 14 residues. V was shortened by 4 bases and J by 1 base, with 9 bases between the two germline ends. CDR3 in DNA: TGTGCCAGCAGCTCGCATCGGGGCACAGATACGCAGTATTTT. Encoded protein: CASSSHRGTDTQYF.

The chain joins TRBV6-1 to TRBJ2-2; TRBD2 agrees at 12 bases. The CDR3 loop spans 17 amino acids. CDR1 MNHNS and CDR2 SASEGT come from the germline V gene. Losses at the gene ends were 4 bases for V and 5 bases for J; bases not matched to a gene: 8. CDR3 loop: CASSASSGGGRTGELFF. CDR3 bases: TGTGCCAGCAGTGCCTCTAGCGGGGGGGGGAGAACCGGGGAGCTGTTTTTT.

J is TRBJ2-3 and V is TRBV20-1, with 14 bases identical to TRBD2. The CDR3 runs to 16 residues. The germline V gene has CDR1 DFQATT and CDR2 SNEGSKA (reference sequence). With 3 bases clipped from V and 5 bases from J, the junction kept 7 bases outside the gene matches. CDR3 DNA sequence: TGCAGTGCTAGCTCGGGACTAGCGGGAGAAAAAGATACGCAGTATTTT. Translating it yields CSASSGLAGEKDTQYF.

This clonotype was counted only a few times. The chain couples TRBV28 to TRBJ2-2; 9 bases are shared with TRBD2. CDR1 is MDHEN, CDR2 SYDVKM, per germline. The trim removed 5 bases at V and 4 bases at J, leaving 11 bases unmatched. This CDR3 has 17 amino acids. The DNA of the CDR3 is TGTGCCAGCAGTAGGGCGGTAGCGGGAGTGGGCACCGGGGAGCTGTTTTTT. Translating it yields CASSRAVAGVGTGELFF.

This clonotype was detected a few times. The chain uses TRBV12-3 or TRBV12-4 and TRBJ1-5; D not certain. The CDR3 runs to 12 residues. The germline V and J ends were trimmed by 8 bases and 3 bases, with 8 bases remaining between them. The CDR3 spells CASGRNNQPQHF. CDR3 coding DNA: TGTGCCAGCGGGCGCAACAATCAGCCCCAGCATTTT.

This clonotype was picked up a small number of times. The genes are TRBV6-1 and TRBJ1-5; D remains unclear. V dropped 1 base and J dropped 4 bases, with 8 bases sitting between them. This CDR3 spans 14 amino acids. Germline V gives CDR1 MNHNS, CDR2 SASEGT. The CDR3 region has the DNA TGTGCCAGCAGTGAAGGGTCGGGAAATCAGCCCCAGCATTTT. Translation gives CASSEGSGNQPQHF.

Ten or more counts support this clonotype. The CDR3 nucleotides read TGTGCCAGCAGCTTAGCGCCGGCCCAGACAGATACGCAGTATTTT. Translation gives CASSLAPAQTDTQYF. The chain carries TRBV7-2 and TRBJ2-3; no definite D call. V lost 0 bases to trimming and J lost 3 bases, with 10 bases between them. The germline CDR1 and CDR2 sequences are SGHTA and FQGNSA. CDR3 length: 15 residues.

The chain uses TRBV14 and TRBJ2-1, with unresolved D. CDR3 length equals 13 residues. CDR1 and CDR2 (germline): SGHDN, FVKESK. V was shortened by 4 bases and J by 9 bases, with 13 bases between the two germline ends. The DNA of the CDR3 is TGTGCCAGCAGCCCCCGGACCCGCGGTGAGCAGTTCTTC. Translating gives CASSPRTRGEQFF.

This chain joins TRBV24-1 and TRBJ2-1, with a possible D match to TRBD2 (6 bases). The CDR3 consists of 15 residues. Germline CDR1 KGHDR, CDR2 SFDVKD. The V end lost 5 bases, the J end lost 6 bases, and 16 bases lay between the germline ends. In DNA, the CDR3 is TGTGCCACCAGTGCGGGAGCGGGTCGGGGCAATGAGCAGTTCTTC. This gives the protein CATSAGAGRGNEQFF.

Ten or more counts support this clonotype. The chain carries TRBV3-1 and TRBJ2-7, with 12 bases fitting TRBD2. The CDR3 runs 17 residues. CDR1 LGHDT and CDR2 YNNKEL come from the germline V gene (reference sequence). The J segment lost 1 base and the V segment lost 4 bases, leaving 8 bases of the junction unmatched. The CDR3 loop reads CASSPKGLAGLSYEQYF. DNA for the CDR3: TGTGCCAGCAGCCCCAAGGGACTAGCGGGCCTATCCTACGAGCAGTACTTC.